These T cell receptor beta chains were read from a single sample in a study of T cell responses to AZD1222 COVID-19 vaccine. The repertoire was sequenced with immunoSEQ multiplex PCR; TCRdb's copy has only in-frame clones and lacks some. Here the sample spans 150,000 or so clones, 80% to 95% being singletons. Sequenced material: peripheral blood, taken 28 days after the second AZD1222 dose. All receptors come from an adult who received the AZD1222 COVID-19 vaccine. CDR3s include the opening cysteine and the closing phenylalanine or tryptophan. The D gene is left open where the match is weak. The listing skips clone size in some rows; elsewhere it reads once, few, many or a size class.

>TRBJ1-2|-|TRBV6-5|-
TGTGCCAGCAGTATCGAGGGAGCTAACTATGGCTACACCTTC
CASSIEGANYGYTF
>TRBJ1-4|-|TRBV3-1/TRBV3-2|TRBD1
TGTGCCAGCAGCTTGACAGGGGCTAATGAAAAACTGTTTTTT
CASSLTGANEKLFF
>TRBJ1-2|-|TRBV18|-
TGTGCCAGCTCACCAAGATCGTATGATGGCTACACCTTC
CASSPRSYDGYTF
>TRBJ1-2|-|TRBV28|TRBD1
TGTGCCAGCAGTGGACCACAGGGGCCCTATGGCTACACCTTC
CASSGPQGPYGYTF
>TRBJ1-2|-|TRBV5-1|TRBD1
TGCGCCAGCAGCTTGGGGCAGGGGGAAGGCTACACCTTC
CASSLGQGEGYTF
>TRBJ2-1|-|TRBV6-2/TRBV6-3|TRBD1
TGTGCCAGCAGTTACTCGCGGACAGGGTGGAATGAGCAGTTCTTC
CASSYSRTGWNEQFF
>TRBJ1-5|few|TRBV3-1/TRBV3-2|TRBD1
TGTGCCAGCAGCTCAGGGACAGGGAGTAATCAGCCCCAGCATTTT
CASSSGTGSNQPQHF
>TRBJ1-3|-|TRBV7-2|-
TGTGCCAGCAGCTTAGTGGTTCAACATGCTGGAAACACCATATATTTT
CASSLVVQHAGNTIYF
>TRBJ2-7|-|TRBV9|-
TGTGCCAGCAGCGTAGCTCCGACAGGAGGTGAAGAGCAGTACTTC
CASSVAPTGGEEQYF
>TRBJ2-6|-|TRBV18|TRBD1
TGTGCCAGCTCACCCACAGGGGCGAACACTGGGGCCAACGTCCTGACTTTC
CASSPTGANTGANVLTF
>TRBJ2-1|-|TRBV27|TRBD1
TGTGCCAGCAGTTTCCGGGACAGGGGGCTTAATGAGCAGTTCTTC
CASSFRDRGLNEQFF
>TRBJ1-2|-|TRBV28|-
TGTGCCAGCAGACCCCCCTCCAAAAATGGCTACACCTTC
CASRPPSKNGYTF
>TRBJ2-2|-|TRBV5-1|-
TGCGCCAGCAGCTTGGAAACACAGGGAAAGGGCGGGGAGCTGTTTTTT
CASSLETQGKGGELFF
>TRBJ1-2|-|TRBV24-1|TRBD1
TGTGCCACCAGTGACACTACTAGGACAGGTGGCTACACCTTC
CATSDTTRTGGYTF
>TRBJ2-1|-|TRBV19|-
TGTGCCAGTAGTACCCCTAGGCTTGAGCAGTTCTTC
CASSTPRLEQFF
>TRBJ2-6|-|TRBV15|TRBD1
TGTGCCACCAGCAGAGCTGGGACAGGGGCTGGGGCCAACGTCCTGACTTTC
CATSRAGTGAGANVLTF
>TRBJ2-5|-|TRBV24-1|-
TGTGCCACCAGTGCCAATACAGGGACACAAGAGACCCAGTACTTC
CATSANTGTQETQYF
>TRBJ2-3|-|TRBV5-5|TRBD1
TGTGCCAGCAGCTTGAGGACAGGGACGGGCACAGATACGCAGTATTTT
CASSLRTGTGTDTQYF